These 5 T cell receptor beta chains came from one sample sequenced in a study of blood T cell repertoires in COVID-19. The method was immunoSEQ multiplex PCR; TCRdb's version includes in-frame clones alone and lacks a portion of them. The top ten hold just under 9% of the sample, which has about 200,000 clones, roughly 79% seen once. Material for sequencing was PBMCs or T cells enriched from blood (not recorded which). All receptors derive from a woman aged 45-65 years with acute COVID-19.

The J gene is TRBJ2-1, the V gene TRBV14; 11 bases fit TRBD2. CDR3 length: 12 amino acids. V gave up 1 base and J gave up 16 bases; unmatched junction bases: 3. Germline CDR1 reads SGHDN; CDR2 reads FVKESK. CDR3 loop: CASSQVAGGEFF. In DNA, the CDR3 is TGTGCCAGCAGCCAAGTAGCGGGAGGGGAATTCTTC. The entire variable domain, with the rest obtained from reference TRBV14 and TRBJ2-1, is as follows: EAGVTQFPSHSVIEKGQTVTLRCDPISGHDNLYWYRRVMGKEIKFLLHFVKESKQDESGMPNNRFLAERTGGTYSTLKVQPAELEDSGVYFCASSQVAGGEFFGPGTRLTVL.

The V gene is TRBV7-2, the J gene TRBJ2-3, with 8 bases that match TRBD2. J gave up 1 base and V 5 bases, and 14 bases lay outside the gene matches. The CDR3 extends over 18 amino acids. From germline, CDR1 is SGHTA and CDR2 FQGNSA. The CDR3 region has the DNA TGTGCCAGCAGCCGCAATTCTCCTCGGCGGGGGGGCACAGATACGCAGTATTTT. It yields the protein CASSRNSPRRGGTDTQYF.

This clone appeared once. J is TRBJ1-4 and V is TRBV4-3, with D perhaps matching TRBD1 (6 bases). CDR3 length equals 16 residues. V was cut by 1 base and J by 2 bases, with 11 bases left in between. Germline V gene lookup returns CDR1 LGHNA and CDR2 YSLEER. The CDR3 is CASSQGFGQTNEKLFF. The CDR3 DNA reads as TGCGCCAGCAGCCAAGGGTTCGGACAGACTAATGAAAAACTGTTTTTT.

V and J are TRBV5-5 and TRBJ2-1; 7 bases fit TRBD1. Germline lookup yields CDR1 SGHKS and CDR2 YYEKEE (reference sequence). The ends lost 5 bases at V and 5 bases at J; junction bases unmatched: 7. The CDR3 is 14 residues long. The CDR3 here is CASRRTGTDNEQFF. The CDR3 DNA follows: TGTGCCAGCAGGCGAACCGGGACAGACAATGAGCAGTTCTTC. Supplemented by reference TRBV5-5 and TRBJ2-1, the full variable domain reads DAGVTQSPTHLIKTRGQQVTLRCSPISGHKSVSWYQQVLGQGPQFIFQYYEKEERGRGNFPDRFSARQFPNYSSELNVNALLLGDSALYLCASRRTGTDNEQFFGPGTRLTVL.

This rearrangement joins TRBV11-3 to TRBJ2-2; 10 bases are shared with TRBD1. V was pared by 7 bases and J by 3 bases, with 5 bases of the junction left unmatched. The length of the CDR3 is 15 residues. Per the germline V gene, CDR1 is SGHNT and CDR2 is YENEEA. The CDR3 region has the DNA TGTGCCAGCACCAAAGGGACAGGGGACACCGGGGAGCTGTTTTTT. This translates into CASTKGTGDTGELFF.